This T cell receptor beta chain is from a study of blood T cell repertoires in COVID-19. Across the study: Spain, Italy and the United States supplied samples that represented acute and convalescent COVID-19. From T cells, B-cell-depleted T cells, or PBMCs came the material, which was cDNA or gDNA.

Only in-frame clones appear in the TCRdb table, and some are missing; sequencing was by immunoSEQ multiplex PCR. The table records roughly 100,000 clones, roughly 80% of them present only once. V lost 6 bases to trimming and J lost 0 bases; unmatched junction nucleotides: 5. This CDR3 contains 15 residues. Germline V lookup: CDR1 KGHSH, CDR2 LQKENI. This chain joins TRBV18 and TRBJ1-3, with 7 positions matching TRBD1. The receptor's source is an elderly woman with acute or convalescent COVID-19. The sequencing sample was made of peripheral blood. CDR3 loop: CASSEGADSGNTIYF. Here the CDR3 DNA reads TGTGCCAGCTCGGAGGGGGCAGACTCTGGAAACACCATATATTTT.